This T cell receptor beta chain was captured by sequencing in a study of cytotoxic CD8 clonotypes in ibrutinib-treated CLL. Overall study context: The group held approximately eleven relapsed/refractory and roughly 15 treatment-naive patients, with under 18 IGHV unmutated.

Looked up from germline, CDR1 is SGHRS and CDR2 is YFSETQ. After removal of 4 bases from V and 9 bases from J, the junction contained 12 bases not matched to a gene. The CDR3 loop spans 17 amino acids. Investigators sought sequencing depths of between 1 in 200,000 and 1 in 1 million T cells. Sequenced by immunoSEQ multiplex PCR; TCRdb stores in-frame clones only, minus some. The data hold a few hundred thousand clones, with roughly 85% observed a single time. V gene TRBV5-1 combines with J gene TRBJ2-4; 14 bases agree with TRBD2. This specimen consisted of PBMCs, obtained before ibrutinib treatment. The clonotype was recovered from a human donor with chronic lymphocytic leukemia. In DNA form, the CDR3 reads TGCGCCAGCAGCCGCGACACCGGGACTAGCGGGAGAGGCATTCAGTACTTC. It translates to CASSRDTGTSGRGIQYF.